This T cell receptor (beta chain) was sequenced in a study of memory CD4+ T cells and cytomegalovirus serostatus. For this clone: Its target is not known.

Findings and caveats of the study: CD4+ memory repertoires contained about 40% of the roughly 160 reported CMV TCRbeta sequences.

Single viable CD3+CD4+CD8-CD45RO+ cells were sorted as the memory CD4+ T cells. In the authors' workflow: After removing out-of-frame reads, 2 million to 2.5 million distinct TCRbeta sequences remained. Data came from immunoSEQ multiplex PCR; TCRdb stores just in-frame clones and leaves some out. V and J calls and clone size follow that table, whereas D and trimming were derived from the DNA. In the table there are 50,000 to 65,000 clones, roughly 78% of which are singletons. Germline V CDR1 and CDR2: SQVTM, ANQGSEA. The V gene lost 5 bases and the J gene lost 8 bases, with 16 bases spanning the gap. This CDR3 spans 13 amino acids.

This sequence joins TRBV29-1 and TRBJ2-1, with D unclear. The sequencing sample was made of memory CD4+ T cells from blood. The receptor was isolated from an adult in good health and CMV-seronegative. DNA for the CDR3: TGCAGCGTTCGCAACCGGCTTGTGGATGAGCAGTTCTTC. It encodes CSVRNRLVDEQFF.